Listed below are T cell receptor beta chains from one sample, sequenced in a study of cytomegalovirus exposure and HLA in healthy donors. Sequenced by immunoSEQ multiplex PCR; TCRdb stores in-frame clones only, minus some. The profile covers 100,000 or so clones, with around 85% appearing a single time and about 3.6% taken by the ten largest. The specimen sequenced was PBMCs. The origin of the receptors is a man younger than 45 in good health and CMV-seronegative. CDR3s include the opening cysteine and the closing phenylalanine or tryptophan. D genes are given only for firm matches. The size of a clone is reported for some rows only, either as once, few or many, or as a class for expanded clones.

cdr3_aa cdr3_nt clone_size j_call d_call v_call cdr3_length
CSVGPRLARDTQYF TGCAGCGTTGGGCCCCGCCTAGCGAGAGATACGCAGTATTTT NA TRBJ2-3 NA TRBV29-1 14
CGGMSVDTQYF TGCGGGGGGATGTCGGTAGATACGCAGTATTTT NA TRBJ2-3 NA TRBV20-1 11
CAWSRWPGGNQPQHF TGTGCCTGGAGTCGTTGGCCAGGGGGCAATCAGCCCCAGCATTTT NA TRBJ1-5 NA TRBV30 15
CAWSGGSGGASTDTQYF TGTGCCTGGAGTGGGGGTAGCGGGGGAGCTAGCACAGATACGCAGTATTTT NA TRBJ2-3 TRBD2 TRBV30 17
CASSPETGDNEQFF TGCGCCAGCAGCCCCGAGACCGGGGACAATGAGCAGTTCTTC NA TRBJ2-1 NA TRBV5-1 14
CASSRGQNYEQYF TGCGCCAGCAGCCGTGGACAGAACTACGAGCAGTACTTC few TRBJ2-7 NA TRBV4-1 13
CASSQGEGGAETQYF TGCGCCAGCAGCCAAGGGGAAGGAGGGGCGGAGACCCAGTACTTC NA TRBJ2-5 NA TRBV4-1 15
CASSQYRGTPLHF TGCGCCAGCAGCCAATACAGGGGCACACCCCTCCACTTT NA TRBJ1-6 TRBD1 TRBV4-1 13
CASSRKQGLNTEAFF TGCGCCAGCAGCCGCAAACAGGGTTTGAACACTGAAGCTTTCTTT once TRBJ1-1 NA TRBV4-1 15
CASSLGGGRLVHEQYF TGTGCCAGCAGCTTGGGGGGGGGTCGCCTTGTGCACGAGCAGTACTTC NA TRBJ2-7 TRBD2 TRBV5-4 16
CASSFNGGLSEAFF TGTGCCAGCAGCTTTAACGGGGGACTCAGCGAAGCTTTCTTT NA TRBJ1-1 NA TRBV7-2 14
CASSPQTSARETQYF TGTGCCAGCAGCCCCCAGACCAGCGCCCGAGAGACCCAGTACTTC NA TRBJ2-5 NA TRBV7-2 15
CASSPGLEELTPNTEAFF TGTGCCAGCAGCCCCGGTTTGGAGGAGTTAACCCCGAACACTGAAGCTTTCTTT NA TRBJ1-1 NA TRBV7-9 18
CAWSFPNEQFF TGTGCCTGGAGTTTCCCTAATGAGCAGTTCTTC NA TRBJ2-1 NA TRBV30 11
CAITGSPGQRNTEAFF TGTGCCATCACGGGGTCGCCGGGACAGAGGAACACTGAAGCTTTCTTT NA TRBJ1-1 TRBD1 TRBV10-3 16
CSVNTGRETQYF TGCAGCGTTAACACAGGGAGAGAGACCCAGTACTTC NA TRBJ2-5 NA TRBV29-1 12
CASSFLPSLDEQFF TGCGCCAGCAGCTTCCTCCCCTCCTTAGATGAGCAGTTCTTC NA TRBJ2-1 NA TRBV5-1 14
CASSPILSLPGQYPVWYGYTF TGCGCCAGCAGCCCTATCTTATCCTTACCGGGACAGTATCCAGTATGGTATGGCTACACCTTC once TRBJ1-2 TRBD1 TRBV4-1 21
CASSLGQSLPNEQFF TGTGCCAGCAGCTTAGGGCAGTCCCTTCCCAATGAGCAGTTCTTC NA TRBJ2-1 NA TRBV7-6 15
CASSDYSRQGAYEQYF TGCGCCAGCAGCGATTATTCGAGACAGGGGGCCTACGAGCAGTACTTC NA TRBJ2-7 TRBD1 TRBV5-1 16
CASSLKGQGGSPLHF TGCGCCAGCAGCTTAAAAGGACAGGGAGGATCACCCCTCCACTTT NA TRBJ1-6 TRBD1 TRBV5-1 15
CASSFGLADNTDTQYF TGCGCCAGCAGCTTCGGACTAGCGGATAACACAGATACGCAGTATTTT NA TRBJ2-3 TRBD2 TRBV5-1 16
CAISLSLGKGESRSNTEAFF TGTGCCATCAGCCTATCCCTGGGAAAGGGGGAGAGCAGAAGCAACACTGAAGCTTTCTTT NA TRBJ1-1 NA TRBV10-3 20
CAISESSRSNYEQYF TGTGCCATCAGTGAGTCGTCGCGGTCGAACTACGAGCAGTACTTC few TRBJ2-7 NA TRBV10-3 15
CASQGQGPSNQPQHF TGTGCCAGCCAGGGACAGGGACCTAGCAATCAGCCCCAGCATTTT few TRBJ1-5 TRBD1 TRBV6-6 15
CASSTPSYRDRERYEQYF TGTGCCAGTAGTACACCGTCATACCGGGACAGGGAAAGGTACGAGCAGTACTTC NA TRBJ2-7 TRBD1 TRBV19 18
CASSIRTGAQNTEAFF TGTGCCAGTAGTATTAGGACAGGAGCCCAGAACACTGAAGCTTTCTTT once TRBJ1-1 TRBD1 TRBV19 16
CASSQFTGGYEQYF TGTGCCAGCAGCCAATTCACAGGGGGATACGAGCAGTACTTC NA TRBJ2-7 TRBD1 TRBV14 14
CASSSTGTGVYEQYF TGTGCCAGCTCCAGCACCGGGACAGGGGTCTACGAGCAGTACTTC NA TRBJ2-7 TRBD1 TRBV19 15
CASSQVGGGNEQFF TGCGCCAGCAGCCAAGTCGGGGGGGGCAATGAGCAGTTCTTC NA TRBJ2-1 TRBD2 TRBV4-3 14
CASSESRGQTEAFF TGTGCCAGCAGTGAGAGCAGGGGGCAAACTGAAGCTTTCTTT NA TRBJ1-1 TRBD1 TRBV6-4 14
CASSYPQGTAFF TGTGCCAGCAGTTACCCGCAGGGTACAGCTTTCTTT NA TRBJ1-1 NA TRBV6-5 12
CASSQWSTRNQPQHF TGTGCCAGCAGCCAATGGTCGACAAGAAATCAGCCCCAGCATTTT few TRBJ1-5 NA TRBV16 15
CASSTGDSYEQYF TGTGCCAGCAGCACCGGGGACAGCTACGAGCAGTACTTC NA TRBJ2-7 TRBD1 TRBV11-3 13
CAISGAGPLVYEQYF TGTGCCATCAGTGGGGCGGGACCCTTGGTTTACGAGCAGTACTTC NA TRBJ2-7 NA TRBV10-3 15
CASSIDLAEETQYF TGTGCCAGTAGTATCGACCTAGCCGAGGAGACCCAGTACTTC NA TRBJ2-5 NA TRBV19 14
CASSTTGDNQPQHF TGCGCCAGCAGTACCACGGGGGACAATCAGCCCCAGCATTTT NA TRBJ1-5 NA TRBV4-1 14
CASSFGGAPYEQYF TGTGCCAGCAGCTTTGGGGGGGCCCCCTACGAGCAGTACTTC NA TRBJ2-7 NA TRBV5-4 14
CASSLIRTGASEQYF TGCGCCAGCAGCTTGATACGGACAGGGGCCTCCGAGCAGTACTTC NA TRBJ2-7 TRBD1 TRBV5-1 15
CALSQGSNYGYTF TGTGCCTTGAGCCAGGGGTCTAACTATGGCTACACCTTC NA TRBJ1-2 NA TRBV30 13
CASSYSGLGDEQFF TGTGCCAGCAGTTACTCTGGCCTCGGGGATGAGCAGTTCTTC once TRBJ2-1 NA TRBV6-6 14
CASSYPRRAGVTEAFF TGTGCCAGCAGTTACCCCCGACGGGCCGGGGTCACTGAAGCTTTCTTT NA TRBJ1-1 NA TRBV6-5 16
CASSERDWYSNQPQHF TGTGCCAGCAGTGAAAGGGACTGGTATAGCAATCAGCCCCAGCATTTT NA TRBJ1-5 NA TRBV6-1 16
CASRDWDRGETQYF TGTGCCAGCAGAGATTGGGACAGGGGAGAGACCCAGTACTTC NA TRBJ2-5 TRBD1 TRBV25-1 14
CASSQELLAGSGELFF TGCGCCAGCAGCCAAGAGTTGCTAGCGGGATCCGGGGAGCTGTTTTTT NA TRBJ2-2 TRBD2 TRBV4-3 16
CASSLTDRANQPQHF TGTGCCAGCAGCTTAACCGACAGGGCCAATCAGCCCCAGCATTTT NA TRBJ1-5 TRBD1 TRBV7-9 15
CASSRGASGNEQFF TGTGCCAGCTCGAGAGGGGCTAGCGGTAATGAGCAGTTCTTC NA TRBJ2-1 TRBD2 TRBV18 14
CASSRQGIEAFF TGTGCCAGCAGCCGACAGGGTATTGAAGCTTTCTTT NA TRBJ1-1 TRBD1 TRBV6-5 12
CASSLEGASFFQPQHF TGTGCCAGCAGCTTAGAAGGGGCGAGTTTTTTTCAGCCCCAGCATTTT once TRBJ1-5 NA TRBV7-8 16
CASSPGDSLNTEAFF TGCGCCAGCAGCCCTGGGGACAGTTTGAACACTGAAGCTTTCTTT NA TRBJ1-1 TRBD1 TRBV5-1 15
CASSSPTGGRPDEQFF TGTGCCAGCAGCTCCCCGACAGGGGGAAGACCAGATGAGCAGTTCTTC NA TRBJ2-1 TRBD1 TRBV7-9 16
CASSPSAGPYEQYF TGTGCCAGCAGTCCTTCCGCAGGGCCCTACGAGCAGTACTTC NA TRBJ2-7 NA TRBV6-6 14
CASSLSGGRDDEQYF TGTGCCAGCAGCCTAAGCGGCGGGAGGGACGACGAGCAGTACTTC NA TRBJ2-7 TRBD2 TRBV7-2 15
CASKSTSHAETQYF TGTGCCAGCAAATCAACTAGCCACGCGGAGACCCAGTACTTC NA TRBJ2-5 NA TRBV6-1 14
CASSYSGGGNQPQHF TGTGCCAGCAGTTACTCAGGGGGGGGTAACCAGCCCCAGCATTTT NA TRBJ1-5 NA TRBV6-5 15
CSVPAPGQGEETQYF TGCAGCGTCCCAGCACCCGGACAGGGGGAAGAGACCCAGTACTTC NA TRBJ2-5 TRBD1 TRBV29-1 15
CASSVGTEGGYTF TGTGCCAGCAGCGTAGGAACAGAGGGCGGCTACACCTTC NA TRBJ1-2 NA TRBV9 13
CASSFPGGDKQYF TGTGCCAGCAGCTTCCCTGGAGGGGATAAGCAGTACTTC NA TRBJ2-7 NA TRBV7-6 13
CASSFIGGGEQYF TGTGCCAGCAGCTTTATCGGAGGAGGGGAGCAGTACTTC NA TRBJ2-7 NA TRBV7-9 13